This T cell receptor (beta chain) was obtained from a study of T cell responses to AZD1222 COVID-19 vaccine. Study-wide results and limits: The study reported that nearly half of spike-specific TCRs target unmutated variant regions.

J was trimmed by 4 bases and V by 4 bases; bases with no gene match: 7. From germline, CDR1 is LGHDT and CDR2 YNNKEL (reference sequence). The CDR3 length is 15 residues. The data were produced by immunoSEQ multiplex PCR, yet TCRdb's version contains in-frame clones alone and is incomplete. Found here are some 170,000 clones, roughly nine tenths of them singletons; the top ten hold about 2.8%. As for this clone: Its antigen is not identified.

The sequencing here drew on peripheral blood, taken on day 0 of AZD1222 vaccination. The chain recombines TRBV3-1 (or the pseudogene TRBV3-2) with TRBJ2-1; 7 nucleotides match TRBD2. This TCR was sampled from an adult in good health. The CDR3 sequence: CASSPGLGLYNEQFF. DNA of the CDR3: TGTGCCAGCAGCCCGGGACTGGGACTATACAATGAGCAGTTCTTC.